The 22 T cell receptor beta chains in this list originate from one sample, sequenced in a study of blood T cell repertoires in COVID-19. The method was immunoSEQ multiplex PCR; TCRdb's version includes in-frame clones alone and lacks a portion of them. The sample includes some 170,000 clones, roughly 90% of them seen just once. The source material was peripheral blood. The receptors here all came from a man in his 60s with active or convalescent COVID-19.

V usage is TRBV2 and J usage is TRBJ1-4; D gene ambiguous. The V gene lost 4 bases and the J gene lost 9 bases, with 18 bases spanning the gap. CDR3 length equals 15 residues. The germline gives CDR1 SNHLY, CDR2 FYNNEI. The CDR3, as DNA: TGTGCCAGCAGTGTGGGCAGCCCTCTAATGAAAAAACTGTTTTTT. Translation gives CASSVGSPLMKKLFF.

Worth noting for this clone: Different DNA sequences within this sample yield the same CDR3. This sequence joins TRBV10-3 and TRBJ2-7; D uncertain. CDR3 length equals 12 residues. The germline V and J ends were trimmed by 3 bases and 1 base, with 4 bases remaining between them. The germline V gene encodes CDR1 ENHRY and CDR2 SYGVKD. CDR3 nucleotides: TGTGCCATCAGTGATTCGTCCTACGAGCAGTACTTC. Its translation: CAISDSSYEQYF.

This clone was counted a single time. The V and J genes are TRBV15 and TRBJ2-7; 7 bases match TRBD1. CDR3 length equals 15 residues. The J segment lost 0 bases and the V segment lost 5 bases, leaving 7 bases of the junction unmatched. Germline CDR1 is LNHNV and CDR2 is YYDKDF (reference sequence). The CDR3, as DNA: TGTGCCACCAGCGCATACAGGGGCCTCTCCTACGAGCAGTACTTC. Protein sequence: CATSAYRGLSYEQYF.

In DNA form, the CDR3 reads TGTGCCAGCAGCTTAAGGACTAGTGGGGCCGGGGAGCTGTTTTTT. Its translation: CASSLRTSGAGELFF. The V call is TRBV7-7, the J call TRBJ2-2, with 7 bases aligning to TRBD2. V trimming: 2 bases; J trimming: 6 bases; junction bases outside the gene matches: 6. Germline CDR1 and CDR2: SSHAT and FNYEAQ (reference sequence). This CDR3 is built from 15 residues.

This chain links TRBV5-1 with TRBJ1-2; 10 nucleotides agree with TRBD1. The V segment lost 7 bases and the J segment 7 bases; nucleotides outside the gene matches: 4. The germline V gene encodes CDR1 SGHRS and CDR2 YFSETQ. This CDR3 contains 12 residues. The CDR3: CASWGQGFGYTF. For the CDR3, the DNA is TGCGCCAGCTGGGGACAGGGGTTTGGCTACACCTTC.

This chain links TRBV4-2 with TRBJ1-1; 9 nucleotides line up with TRBD1. V was pared by 5 bases and J by 3 bases, with 7 bases of the junction left unmatched. The CDR3 is 15 amino acids. Germline V gives CDR1 LGHNA, CDR2 YNFKEQ. The CDR3 DNA reads TGTGCCAGCAGCTCCCCCGGGACAGGGTACACTGAAGCTTTCTTT. Its protein is CASSSPGTGYTEAFF.

The gene calls are TRBV9 and TRBJ2-7; 7 nucleotides align to TRBD2. Germline loops: CDR1 SGDLS, CDR2 YYNGEE. This CDR3 spans 15 amino acids. The J segment lost 4 bases and the V segment lost 4 bases, leaving 11 bases of the junction unmatched. CDR3 nucleotides: TGTGCCAGCAGCCCGCGGGAGTTTGCCCAGTACGAGCAGTACTTC. Protein product: CASSPREFAQYEQYF.

The CDR3 region has the DNA TGTGCCAGTAGTATAGATCGCGGGGGCAGCTTCTACAATGAGCAGTTCTTC. Translated: CASSIDRGGSFYNEQFF. V gene TRBV19 combines with J gene TRBJ2-1, with a tentative D call TRBD2 (7 bases). CDR3 size: 17 residues. The germline V gene has CDR1 LNHDA and CDR2 SQIVND (reference sequence). The ends were cut back, 0 bases at V and 3 bases at J, with 15 bases in the middle. Full variable domain (remainder filled in from reference TRBV19 and TRBJ2-1): DGGITQSPKYLFRKEGQNVTLSCEQNLNHDAMYWYRQDPGQGLRLIYYSQIVNDFQKGDIAEGYSVSREKKESFPLTVTSAQKNPTAFYLCASSIDRGGSFYNEQFFGPGTRLTVL.

This chain joins TRBV10-3 and TRBJ1-6, with 8 positions matching TRBD1. V dropped 7 bases and J dropped 10; count of bases not matched to a gene: 6. The CDR3 is made up of 13 amino acids. Germline CDR1 reads ENHRY; CDR2 reads SYGVKD. This CDR3 reads CAITGQGPSPLHF. DNA of the CDR3: TGTGCCATCACCGGACAGGGACCCTCACCCCTCCACTTT.

V usage is TRBV3-1 (or the pseudogene TRBV3-2) and J usage is TRBJ2-5; the D gene is possibly TRBD1 (6 bases). This CDR3 is built from 14 residues. Trimming removed 0 bases from V and 4 bases from J, with 9 bases in between. CDR1 is LGHDT and CDR2 is YNNKEL in the germline V gene (reference sequence). CDR3 bases: TGTGCCAGCAGCCAAGACGTGGGGGCAGAGACCCAGTACTTC. Amino acid sequence: CASSQDVGAETQYF.

The chain combines TRBV4-2 with TRBJ1-1; 12 nucleotides line up with TRBD1. The CDR3 totals 15 residues. Germline trimming cut 4 bases from V and 4 bases from J; bases unmatched to any gene: 4. CDR1 LGHNA and CDR2 YNFKEQ come from the germline V gene. The CDR3 DNA follows: TGTGCCAGCAGCCCTGGGACAGGGGGCGTCACTGAAGCTTTCTTT. This codes for CASSPGTGGVTEAFF.

The rearrangement links TRBV4-1 to TRBJ2-1; D is unresolved. The CDR3 is made up of 16 amino acids. The germline V gene encodes CDR1 MGHRA and CDR2 YSYEKL. V was trimmed by 4 bases and J by 0 bases, leaving 13 bases between them. CDR3 loop: CASSPWPEDSYNEQFF. In nucleotides, the CDR3 is TGCGCCAGCAGCCCCTGGCCTGAAGACTCCTACAATGAGCAGTTCTTC.

This chain uses TRBV7-8 with TRBJ2-2; 10 nucleotides align to TRBD1. Trimming removed 2 bases from V and 2 bases from J; junction bases left unmatched: 8. Germline assignment: CDR1 SGHVS and CDR2 FQNEAQ. This CDR3 spans 18 amino acids. The CDR3 DNA follows: TGTGCCAGCAGCTTACTACCGGGACAGGGGATTAACACCGGGGAGCTGTTTTTT. It translates to CASSLLPGQGINTGELFF.

The gene calls are TRBV7-9 and TRBJ1-1; 9 positions agree with TRBD1. This CDR3 comprises 16 residues. Germline assignment: CDR1 SEHNR and CDR2 FQNEAQ (reference sequence). The trim removed 0 bases at V and 3 bases at J, leaving 5 bases unmatched. The CDR3 DNA follows: TGTGCCAGCAGCTTAGCGAGATACAGGGGGCACACTGAAGCTTTCTTT. Its protein is CASSLARYRGHTEAFF. Using reference TRBV7-9 and TRBJ1-1 for the parts outside the CDR3, the full variable domain is DTGVSQNPRHKITKRGQNVTFRCDPISEHNRLYWYRQTLGQGPEFLTYFQNEAQLEKSRLLSDRFSAERPKGSFSTLEIQRTEQGDSAMYLCASSLARYRGHTEAFFGQGTRLTVV.

This chain links TRBV15 with TRBJ1-1; D possibly corresponds to TRBD1 (5 bases). The CDR3 has 15 amino acids. Germline V lookup: CDR1 LNHNV, CDR2 YYDKDF (reference sequence). V lost 3 bases and J lost 2, with 13 bases in between. The CDR3, as DNA: TGTGCCACCAGCAGCAGGCGGACACCTAACACTGAAGCTTTCTTT. Translated, it gives CATSSRRTPNTEAFF.

The chain carries TRBV6-5 and TRBJ2-7; D is possibly TRBD2 (6 bases). Germline values: CDR1 MNHEY, CDR2 SVGAGI. V was clipped by 6 bases and J by 5 bases, with 17 bases between them. CDR3 size: 14 residues. The CDR3 coding sequence is TGTGCCAGCAGGAGACTAGGCACGGTGGACGAGCAGTACTTC. As protein: CASRRLGTVDEQYF.

The genes are TRBV5-1 and TRBJ1-2; 7 nucleotides align to TRBD1. The CDR3 length is 14 residues. Germline V gene lookup returns CDR1 SGHRS and CDR2 YFSETQ. Trimming at V came to 4 bases and at J to 2 bases, leaving 5 bases not matched to a gene. CDR3 region: CASSATGANYGYTF. Here the CDR3 DNA reads TGCGCCAGCAGCGCAACAGGGGCGAACTATGGCTACACCTTC.

The V and J genes are TRBV7-9 and TRBJ2-3; a weak D match, TRBD1 (6 bases). CDR3 length: 15 amino acids. The V end lost 5 bases, the J end lost 0 bases, and 12 bases lay between the germline ends. Germline loops: CDR1 SEHNR, CDR2 FQNEAQ (reference sequence). The CDR3 region is CASSIGGGSTDTQYF. For the CDR3, the DNA is TGTGCCAGCAGCATTGGGGGCGGAAGCACAGATACGCAGTATTTT.

This sequence joins TRBV10-3 and TRBJ2-2, with TRBD1 matching over 10 bases. V lost 9 bases, J lost 3 bases, and 4 bases stayed unmatched. CDR3 length equals 14 residues. Germline V gives CDR1 ENHRY, CDR2 SYGVKD. DNA of the CDR3: TGTGCCATTACCGGGACAGGGGACACCGGGGAGCTGTTTTTT. As protein: CAITGTGDTGELFF.

This clone was recorded a few times. This sequence joins TRBV18 and TRBJ2-7, with D maybe TRBD2 (5 bases). Germline V gene sequence: CDR1 KGHSH, CDR2 LQKENI. Trimming removed 3 bases at V and 0 bases at J, with 12 bases between. This CDR3 comprises 15 residues. CDR3 coding DNA: TGTGCCAGCTCACCTCGGACTGGGAGCTCCTACGAGCAGTACTTC. It is translated as CASSPRTGSSYEQYF.

The gene calls are TRBV27 and TRBJ2-3; weak D call: TRBD1 (6 bases). This CDR3 is built from 16 residues. With 5 bases removed from V and 0 bases from J, the gap between germline ends came to 15 bases. Germline CDR1 is MNHEY and CDR2 is SMNVEV (reference sequence). The CDR3 loop is CASSLIQGFSTDTQYF. The CDR3 nucleotides read TGTGCCAGCAGTCTCATACAGGGCTTTAGCACAGATACGCAGTATTTT.

This rearrangement joins TRBV18 to TRBJ1-5, with TRBD1 as a possible D gene (5 bases). Germline V gives CDR1 KGHSH, CDR2 LQKENI. The CDR3 is made up of 14 amino acids. The germline V and J ends were trimmed by 5 bases and 3 bases, with 11 bases remaining between them. The CDR3 DNA follows: TGTGCCAGCTCATCGCAGGGAAACAATCAGCCCCAGCATTTT. Amino acids: CASSSQGNNQPQHF.